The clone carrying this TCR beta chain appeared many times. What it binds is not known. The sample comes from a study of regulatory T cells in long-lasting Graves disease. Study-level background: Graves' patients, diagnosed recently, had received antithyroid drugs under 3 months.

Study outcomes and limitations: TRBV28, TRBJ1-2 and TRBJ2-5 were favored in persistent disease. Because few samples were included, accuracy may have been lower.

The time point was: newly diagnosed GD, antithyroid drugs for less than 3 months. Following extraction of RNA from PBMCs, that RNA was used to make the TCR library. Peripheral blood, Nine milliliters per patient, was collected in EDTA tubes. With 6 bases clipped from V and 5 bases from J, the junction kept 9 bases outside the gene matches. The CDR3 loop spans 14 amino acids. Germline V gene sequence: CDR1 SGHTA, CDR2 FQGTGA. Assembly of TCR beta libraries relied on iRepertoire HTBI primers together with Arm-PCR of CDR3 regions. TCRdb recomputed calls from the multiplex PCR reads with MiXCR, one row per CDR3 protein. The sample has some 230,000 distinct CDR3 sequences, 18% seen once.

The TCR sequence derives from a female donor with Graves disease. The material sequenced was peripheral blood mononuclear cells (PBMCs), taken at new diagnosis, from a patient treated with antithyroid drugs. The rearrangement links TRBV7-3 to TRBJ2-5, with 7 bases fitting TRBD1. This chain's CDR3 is CASSPTGNAETQYF. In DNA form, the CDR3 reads TGTGCCAGCAGTCCGACAGGGAACGCGGAGACCCAGTACTTC.